The source of this TCR beta chain is a study of beta chain features in type 1 diabetes listed by TCRdb under 2018. In the study overall: Mean age, gender distribution, total cell number and subset yield were not different between patients and healthy donors. Regulatory and stem cell-like memory subsets were isolated from only 8 patients and 8 healthy donors, whereas naive and central memory subsets came from all 30 or so donors. Across all samples, about 110 million sorted cells were examined, and cell number per subset correlated strongly with RNA yield. The study compared the TCRB repertoires of sorted circulating CD4+ T cell subsets in recently diagnosed type 1 diabetes patients with those in matched healthy donors.

The entire isolated RNA was reverse transcribed using the High Capacity cDNA Reverse Transcription Kit, and thus expressed TCRB transcripts were sequenced. Deep immunoSEQ sequencing was applied to naive, central memory and regulatory T cell samples, giving an average of about 3.7 million total reads per sample. Sorted cells were lysed in RLT buffer, and RNA was extracted using DNase-treated RNeasy Micro or Mini kits according to cell number. To prevent cross-contamination, each cell subset was processed individually, whereas patient and healthy donor samples were processed jointly. The immunoSEQ multiplex PCR was used to amplify TCRB sequences from cDNA, yielding 87-bp fragments that span the CDR3 region. Amplicons were sequenced on the Illumina HiSeq platform. Processing in the source paper ran as follows. Synthetic template baselines were used to correct PCR bias computationally, reads within Hamming distance 2 were collapsed, and singletons that could not be merged were discarded. Reads were aligned against IMGT so that V, D and J genes, CDR3 length and insertions or deletions at six rearrangement sites could be assigned. Clonotype counts were normalized to sorted cell number within each subset before computing true diversity and Gini coefficients with the tcR R package. The overlap coefficient, calculated on TCRB nucleotide sequences, was used to measure repertoire sharing. Out-of-frame TCRB sequences from naive cells were analyzed to stand in for the pre-selection repertoire. TCRdb re-hosts the immuneACCESS table, in-frame sequences only. Its copies lack some clones; in the studies checked, an unresolved V gene accounts for under half of them, and the cause for the rest is not known. V, J and clone size reflect that table, while D and trimming were determined from the DNA. This sample holds 600,000 to 700,000 clones; 13% were observed only once. The ten largest make up approximately 0.022% of the sample.

V loses 0 bases of germline sequence and J loses 2 bases, and the interval between the two ends is 8 bases. From cysteine to phenylalanine, the CDR3 is 14 amino acids long. The kept DNA is CDR3 alone, 42 bases in frame from the first base. The CDR1 and CDR2 encoded by the germline V gene are SGHRS and YFSETQ. From each donor, a single peripheral blood sample of about 116 mL on average was drawn into heparinised tubes. A BD FACSAria II and a panel including CD45RO, CCR7, CD25, CD127, CD95 and CD27 were used to sort naive, central memory, regulatory and stem cell-like memory CD4+ T cells. Every sorted population had a purity above 95%. PBMCs were isolated right away by Lymphoprep density gradient centrifugation and were stained directly, without culture. To minimize batch effects, samples were stained and sorted in pairs, one healthy donor with one patient per experiment. This clone showed up just a few times. Its antigen target is currently unknown. No base quality values were provided; no much bigger clone lies one nucleotide off.

The research as a whole found: Naive, central memory and regulatory TCRB repertoires appeared to be more alike among patients than among healthy donors. At VDJ recombination sites, patients with type 1 diabetes made fewer insertions and deleted more nucleotides, a pattern implying thymic rearrangement abnormalities. Because the HLA sub-analyses included only small numbers of individuals, any influence of HLA type on TCRB rearrangement was left unresolved. Shorter templates might have been favored by PCR, but patient and control samples were amplified and corrected together, so both groups would have been affected equally by any skew. Type 1 diabetes patients showed a moderate but significant shortening of TCRB CDR3 length in all four CD4+ subsets. Because cDNA rather than genomic DNA was sequenced, highly expressing activated cells could have been over-represented, although no difference in activation and CD3 levels was found between groups.

The sample comprised naive CD4+ T cells from blood. What this sample's cell subset or site label stands for: true naive CD4+ T cells. The TCR was taken from a man aged 18 to 30 with type 1 diabetes. The chain links TRBV5-1 with TRBJ2-5, with the D gene too uncertain to name. The CDR3 loop reads CASSLVTAQETQYF. The sequenced DNA is TGCGCCAGCAGCTTGGTCACAGCACAAGAGACCCAGTACTTC.